The 18 T cell receptor beta chains given below trace back to one sample, sequenced in a study of T cells in localized non-small cell lung cancer. The method was immunoSEQ multiplex PCR; TCRdb's version includes in-frame clones alone and lacks a portion of them. The table shows under 35,000 clones, with roughly 90% occurring only once. Material: peripheral blood mononuclear cells, obtained before any cancer treatment. Receptor source: a woman aged 40-69 years with stage III lung adenocarcinoma.

This clone occurred once. The chain employs TRBV18 and TRBJ2-7; possibly TRBD2 for D (5 bases). Trimming cost V 3 bases and J 6 bases, with 12 bases left between them. The CDR3 spans 13 residues. Germline V CDR1 and CDR2: KGHSH, LQKENI. The CDR3 region is CASSPTTKIEQYF. CDR3 coding DNA: TGTGCCAGCTCACCTACGACTAAGATCGAGCAGTACTTC.

The chain uses TRBV7-2 and TRBJ2-2; D might be TRBD2 (5 bases). This CDR3 comprises 15 residues. Trimming removed 5 bases at V and 1 base at J, with 11 bases between. Germline lookup yields CDR1 SGHTA and CDR2 FQGNSA. CDR3 residues: CASSLVGMNTGELFF. CDR3 DNA sequence: TGTGCCAGCAGCCTAGTCGGGATGAACACCGGGGAGCTGTTTTTT. Complete variable domain (other parts from reference TRBV7-2 and TRBJ2-2): GAGVSQSPSNKVTEKGKDVELRCDPISGHTALYWYRQSLGQGLEFLIYFQGNSAPDKSGLPSDRFSAERTGGSVSTLTIQRTQQEDSAVYLCASSLVGMNTGELFFGEGSRLTVL.

J is TRBJ2-3 and V is TRBV11-3; 7 nucleotides agree with TRBD2. Germline CDR1 and CDR2: SGHNT and YENEEA. CDR3 length equals 15 residues. V shed 4 bases, J shed 1 base, and the junction held 5 bases outside the gene matches. The CDR3 spells CASSWGGGGTDTQYF. The DNA of the CDR3 is TGTGCCAGCAGCTGGGGCGGGGGAGGCACAGATACGCAGTATTTT.

CDR3 in amino acids: CASSLNTDTQYF. CDR3 DNA sequence: TGTGCCAGCAGCCTTAACACAGATACGCAGTATTTT. V and J are TRBV5-4 and TRBJ2-3; D remains unclear. Trimming stripped 4 bases from V and 2 bases from J, with 5 bases between. The CDR3 has 12 amino acids. Germline CDR1 SGHNT, CDR2 YYREEE (reference sequence).

This chain joins TRBV5-4 and TRBJ1-2, with 12 bases that match TRBD1. Per germline, CDR1 SGHNT and CDR2 YYREEE (reference sequence). The junction had 10 bases not matched to a gene; V was cut back by 3 bases and J by 4 bases. The CDR3 contains 17 residues. CDR3 coding DNA: TGTGCCAGCAGCTCTCCGGGACAGGGGGCAATGAGCTATGGCTACACCTTC. It codes for CASSSPGQGAMSYGYTF. Variable domain in full (rest from reference TRBV5-4 and TRBJ1-2): ETGVTQSPTHLIKTRGQQVTLRCSSQSGHNTVSWYQQALGQGPQFIFQYYREEENGRGNFPPRFSGLQFPNYSSELNVNALELDDSALYLCASSSPGQGAMSYGYTFGSGTRLTVV.

J is TRBJ2-3 and V is TRBV25-1; 8 bases align to TRBD2. Germline CDR1 MGHDK, CDR2 SYGVNS. The V and J ends lost 5 bases and 2 bases, in that order; junction bases with no gene match: 9. There are 16 residues in the CDR3. The CDR3 sequence is CASSSRTSSITDTQYF. DNA for the CDR3: TGTGCCAGCAGTTCCCGGACTAGCTCAATCACAGATACGCAGTATTTT.

This chain links TRBV7-6 with TRBJ2-3; D is undetermined. The V and J ends lost 5 bases and 5 bases respectively, with 11 bases between them. The germline V gene has CDR1 SGHVS and CDR2 FNYEAQ. The CDR3 is 13 residues long. The CDR3 bases are TGTGCCAGCAGCCACAAGCGAGTAGATACGCAGTATTTT. It yields the protein CASSHKRVDTQYF.

The rearrangement links TRBV7-9 to TRBJ2-7, with 8 nucleotides matching TRBD1. CDR1 is SEHNR and CDR2 is FQNEAQ in the germline V gene (reference sequence). V lost 5 bases to trimming and J lost 0 bases; unmatched junction nucleotides: 6. The CDR3 runs 15 residues. The DNA of the CDR3 is TGTGCCAGCAGCGGTAGGACAGGGCTCTCCTACGAGCAGTACTTC. It specifies CASSGRTGLSYEQYF.

V is TRBV15 and J is TRBJ2-3, with a weak D call TRBD1 (6 bases). With 2 bases removed from V and 5 bases from J, the gap between germline ends came to 8 bases. The CDR3 has 13 residues. CDR1 is LNHNV and CDR2 is YYDKDF in the germline V gene (reference sequence). CDR3 protein: CATSRPQGDTQYF. In DNA form, the CDR3 reads TGTGCCACCAGCAGACCACAGGGAGATACGCAGTATTTT.

This chain uses TRBV4-3 with TRBJ1-2; unclear D gene. The CDR3 has 17 amino acids. Germline CDR1 LGHNA, CDR2 YSLEER. The V end was cut by 0 bases, the J end by 0 bases, with 14 bases between. CDR3 coding DNA: TGCGCCAGCAGCCAAGATCACGTAAATGGGGCTAACTATGGCTACACCTTC. Encoded protein: CASSQDHVNGANYGYTF.

The chain couples TRBV5-5 to TRBJ2-5; TRBD1 aligns across 9 bases. There are 16 residues in the CDR3. After removal of 2 bases from V and 3 bases from J, the junction contained 8 bases not matched to a gene. The germline gives CDR1 SGHKS, CDR2 YYEKEE (reference sequence). CDR3 in DNA: TGTGCCAGCAGCTTCCGGGACAGGGCGGGTGAAGAGACCCAGTACTTC. Encoded protein: CASSFRDRAGEETQYF.

J is TRBJ2-3 and V is TRBV5-1; possibly TRBD2 for D (5 bases). The CDR3 consists of 18 residues. CDR1 and CDR2 from the germline V gene are SGHRS and YFSETQ. The V and J ends lost 5 bases and 2 bases respectively, with 24 bases between them. DNA of the CDR3: TGCGCCAGCAGGTACGGGATCCTAGGGCCTTGGGACACAGATACGCAGTATTTT. It is translated as CASRYGILGPWDTDTQYF.

This chain's CDR3 is CASSSDRGNTEAFF. As DNA, the CDR3 is TGTGCCAGCAGCTCAGACCGGGGGAACACTGAAGCTTTCTTT. The chain employs TRBV7-2 and TRBJ1-1; the D is unclear. CDR3 size: 14 residues. The germline V and J ends were trimmed by 4 bases and 1 base, with 10 bases remaining between them. CDR1 and CDR2 (germline): SGHTA, FQGNSA. The full variable domain, its missing parts supplied by reference TRBV7-2 and TRBJ1-1, is GAGVSQSPSNKVTEKGKDVELRCDPISGHTALYWYRQSLGQGLEFLIYFQGNSAPDKSGLPSDRFSAERTGGSVSTLTIQRTQQEDSAVYLCASSSDRGNTEAFFGQGTRLTVV.

The rearrangement joins TRBV19 to TRBJ1-1; D is perhaps TRBD1 (5 bases). From germline, CDR1 is LNHDA and CDR2 SQIVND (reference sequence). V shed 7 bases and J shed 1 base, with 10 bases lying between them. This CDR3 spans 13 amino acids. Here the CDR3 reads CASNPTANTEAFF. CDR3 DNA sequence: TGTGCCAGTAACCCGACAGCGAACACTGAAGCTTTCTTT.

The chain is built from TRBV4-2 and TRBJ1-5; 7 bases map to TRBD1. V lost 0 bases to trimming and J lost 2 bases; unmatched junction nucleotides: 13. The CDR3 consists of 19 residues. Germline V lookup: CDR1 LGHNA, CDR2 YNFKEQ. The CDR3 region has the DNA TGTGCCAGCAGCCAAGATTTGGGCGACAGGGAGAGCGGCAATCAGCCCCAGCATTTT. Translation gives CASSQDLGDRESGNQPQHF.

The genes are TRBV6-6 and TRBJ2-5; weak D call: TRBD2 (6 bases). CDR1 and CDR2 from the germline V gene are MNHNY and SVGAGI (reference sequence). The CDR3 sequence is 14 residues long. Trimming took 0 bases from V and 4 from J, leaving 9 bases between them. CDR3 protein: CASSYSIGGETQYF. Here the CDR3 DNA reads TGTGCCAGCAGTTACTCGATCGGGGGAGAGACCCAGTACTTC.

This clone was seen a single time. The chain combines TRBV4-1 with TRBJ2-7; D is possibly TRBD1 or TRBD2 (5 bases each). V was trimmed by 8 bases and J by 1 base, leaving 12 bases between them. CDR1 and CDR2 from the germline V gene are MGHRA and YSYEKL. This CDR3 has 13 residues. As DNA, the CDR3 is TGCGCCAGCGCCCGGGACCGTTCCTACGAGCAGTACTTC. Its protein product is CASARDRSYEQYF.

The CDR3 sequence is CASSLLLNTGELFF. Here the CDR3 DNA reads TGTGCCAGCAGCTTGTTACTGAACACCGGGGAGCTGTTTTTT. This chain links TRBV5-6 with TRBJ2-2; D gene unclear. Per germline, CDR1 SGHDT and CDR2 YYEEEE. The V end lost 1 base, the J end lost 1 base, and 5 bases lay between the germline ends. The length of the CDR3 is 14 residues.